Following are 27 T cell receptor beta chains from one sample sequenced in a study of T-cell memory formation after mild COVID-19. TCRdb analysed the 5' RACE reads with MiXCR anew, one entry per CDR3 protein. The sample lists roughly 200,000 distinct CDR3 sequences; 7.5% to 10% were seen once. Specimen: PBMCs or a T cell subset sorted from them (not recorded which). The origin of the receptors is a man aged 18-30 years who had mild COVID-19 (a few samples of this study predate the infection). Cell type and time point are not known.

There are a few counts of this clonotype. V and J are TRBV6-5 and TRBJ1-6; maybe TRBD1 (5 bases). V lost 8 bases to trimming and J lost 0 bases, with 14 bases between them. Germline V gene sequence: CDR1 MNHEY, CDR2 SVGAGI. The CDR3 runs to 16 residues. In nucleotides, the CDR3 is TGTGCCAGCCATCGGGGGTGGCCCTCCTATAATTCACCCCTCCACTTT. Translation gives CASHRGWPSYNSPLHF.

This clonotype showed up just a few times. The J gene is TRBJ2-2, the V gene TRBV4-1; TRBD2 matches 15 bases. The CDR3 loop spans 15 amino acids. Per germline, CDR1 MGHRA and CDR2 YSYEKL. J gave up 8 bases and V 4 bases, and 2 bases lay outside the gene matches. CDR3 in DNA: TGCGCCAGCAGCCCCGGGACTAGCGGGGGGGGGGAGCTGTTTTTT. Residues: CASSPGTSGGGELFF.

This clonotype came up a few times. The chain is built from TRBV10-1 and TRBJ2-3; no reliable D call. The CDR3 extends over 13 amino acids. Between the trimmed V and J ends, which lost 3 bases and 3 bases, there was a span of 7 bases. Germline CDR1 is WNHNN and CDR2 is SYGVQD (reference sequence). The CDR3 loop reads CASSDEWTDTQYF. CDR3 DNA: TGCGCCAGCAGTGACGAGTGGACAGATACGCAGTATTTT.

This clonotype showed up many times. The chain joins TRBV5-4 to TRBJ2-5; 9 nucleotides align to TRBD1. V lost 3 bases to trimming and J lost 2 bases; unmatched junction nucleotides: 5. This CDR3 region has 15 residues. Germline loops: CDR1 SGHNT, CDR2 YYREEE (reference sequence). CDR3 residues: CASSSGQGPQETQYF. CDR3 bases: TGTGCCAGCAGCTCCGGACAGGGGCCGCAAGAGACCCAGTACTTC. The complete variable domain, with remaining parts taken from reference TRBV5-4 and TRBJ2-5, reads ETGVTQSPTHLIKTRGQQVTLRCSSQSGHNTVSWYQQALGQGPQFIFQYYREEENGRGNFPPRFSGLQFPNYSSELNVNALELDDSALYLCASSSGQGPQETQYFGPGTRLLVL.

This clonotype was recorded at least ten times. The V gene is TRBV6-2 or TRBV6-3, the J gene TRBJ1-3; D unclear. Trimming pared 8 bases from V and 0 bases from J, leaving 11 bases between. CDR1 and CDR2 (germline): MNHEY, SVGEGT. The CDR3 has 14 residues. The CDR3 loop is CASVPAYSGNTIYF. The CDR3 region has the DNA TGTGCCAGCGTACCAGCATACTCTGGAAACACCATATATTTT.

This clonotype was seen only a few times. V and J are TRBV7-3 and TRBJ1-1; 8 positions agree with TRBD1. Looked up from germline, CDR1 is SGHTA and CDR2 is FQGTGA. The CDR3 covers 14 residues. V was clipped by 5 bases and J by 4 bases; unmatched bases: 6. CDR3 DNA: TGTGCCAGCAGCGAAGACAGGGGTGGCACTGAAGCTTTCTTT. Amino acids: CASSEDRGGTEAFF.

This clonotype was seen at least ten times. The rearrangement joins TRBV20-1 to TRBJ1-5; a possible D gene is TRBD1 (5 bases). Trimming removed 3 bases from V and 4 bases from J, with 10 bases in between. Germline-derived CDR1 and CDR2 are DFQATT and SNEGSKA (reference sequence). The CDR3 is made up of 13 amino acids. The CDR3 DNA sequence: TGCAGTGCTAGGCGTGGGGGGAATCAGCCCCAGCATTTT. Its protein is CSARRGGNQPQHF.

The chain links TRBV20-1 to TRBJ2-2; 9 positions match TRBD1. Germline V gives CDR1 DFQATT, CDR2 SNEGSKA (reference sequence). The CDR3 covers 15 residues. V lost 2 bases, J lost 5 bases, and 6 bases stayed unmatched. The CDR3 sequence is CSARPGQGRTGELFF. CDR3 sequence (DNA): TGCAGTGCTAGACCCGGACAGGGGAGGACCGGGGAGCTGTTTTTT.

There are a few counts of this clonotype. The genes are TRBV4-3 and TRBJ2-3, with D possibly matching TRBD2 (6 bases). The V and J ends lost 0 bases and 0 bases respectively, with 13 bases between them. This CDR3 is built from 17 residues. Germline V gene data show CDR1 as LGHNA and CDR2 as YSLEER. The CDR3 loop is CASSQDGRTTSTDTQYF. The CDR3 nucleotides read TGCGCCAGCAGCCAAGATGGGAGGACTACTAGCACAGATACGCAGTATTTT.

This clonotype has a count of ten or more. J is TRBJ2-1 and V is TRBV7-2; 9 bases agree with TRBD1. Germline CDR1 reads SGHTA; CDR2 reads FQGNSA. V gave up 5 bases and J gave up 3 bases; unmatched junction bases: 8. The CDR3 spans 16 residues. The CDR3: CASSDLGTGYYNEQFF. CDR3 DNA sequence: TGTGCCAGCAGCGACCTAGGGACAGGGTACTACAATGAGCAGTTCTTC.

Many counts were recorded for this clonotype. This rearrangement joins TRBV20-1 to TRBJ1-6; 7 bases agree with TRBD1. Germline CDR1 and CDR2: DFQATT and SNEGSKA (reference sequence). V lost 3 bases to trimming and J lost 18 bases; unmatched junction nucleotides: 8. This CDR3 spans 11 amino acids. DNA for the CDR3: TGCAGTGCTAGGTTCCTGACAGGGTCCCACTTT. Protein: CSARFLTGSHF.

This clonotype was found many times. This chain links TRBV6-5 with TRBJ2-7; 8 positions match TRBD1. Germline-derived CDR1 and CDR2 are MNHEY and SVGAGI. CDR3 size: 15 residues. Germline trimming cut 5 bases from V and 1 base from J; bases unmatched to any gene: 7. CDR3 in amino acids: CASSNTGGQSYEQYF. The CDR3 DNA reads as TGTGCCAGCAGTAACACAGGGGGACAATCCTACGAGCAGTACTTC.

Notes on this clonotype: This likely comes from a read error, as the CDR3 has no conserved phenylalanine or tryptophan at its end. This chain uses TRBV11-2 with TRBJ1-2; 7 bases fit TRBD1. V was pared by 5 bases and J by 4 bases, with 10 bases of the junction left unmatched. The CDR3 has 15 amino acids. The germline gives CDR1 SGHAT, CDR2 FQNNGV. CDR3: CASSPSVGTAYGYTL. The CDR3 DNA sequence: TGTGCCAGCAGCCCTAGCGTCGGGACAGCCTATGGCTACACCTTA.

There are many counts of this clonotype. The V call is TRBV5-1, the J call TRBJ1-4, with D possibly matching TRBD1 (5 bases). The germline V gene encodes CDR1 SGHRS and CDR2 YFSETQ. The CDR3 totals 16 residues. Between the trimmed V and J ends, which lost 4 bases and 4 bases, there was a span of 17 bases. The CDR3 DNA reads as TGCGCCAGCAGCGAGCTTGGCTTGGGGGATAATGAAAAACTGTTTTTT. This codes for CASSELGLGDNEKLFF.

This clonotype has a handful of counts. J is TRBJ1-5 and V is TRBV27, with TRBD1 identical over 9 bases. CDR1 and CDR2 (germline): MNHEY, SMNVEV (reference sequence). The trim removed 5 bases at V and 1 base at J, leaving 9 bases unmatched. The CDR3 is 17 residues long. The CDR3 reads CASSPPQDRGSNQPQHF. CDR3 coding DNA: TGTGCCAGCAGTCCACCCCAGGACAGGGGAAGCAATCAGCCCCAGCATTTT.

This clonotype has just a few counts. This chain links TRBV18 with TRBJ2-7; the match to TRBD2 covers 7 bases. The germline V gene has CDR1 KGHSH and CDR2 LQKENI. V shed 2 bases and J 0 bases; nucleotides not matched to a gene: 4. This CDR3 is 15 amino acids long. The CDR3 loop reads CASSPGSGTSYEQYF. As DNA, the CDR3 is TGTGCCAGCTCACCAGGCAGCGGGACCTCCTACGAGCAGTACTTC.

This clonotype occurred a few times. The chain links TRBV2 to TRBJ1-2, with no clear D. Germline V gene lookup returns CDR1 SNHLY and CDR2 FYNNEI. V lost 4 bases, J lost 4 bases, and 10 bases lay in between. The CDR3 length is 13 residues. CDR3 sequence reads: CASSVIESYGYTF. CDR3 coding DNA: TGTGCCAGCAGTGTGATAGAAAGCTATGGCTACACCTTC.

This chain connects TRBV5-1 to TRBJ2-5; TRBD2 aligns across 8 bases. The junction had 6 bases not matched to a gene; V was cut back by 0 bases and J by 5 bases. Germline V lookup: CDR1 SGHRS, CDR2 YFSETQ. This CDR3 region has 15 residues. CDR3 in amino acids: CASSLAAGVEETQYF. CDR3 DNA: TGCGCCAGCAGCTTGGCAGCGGGGGTCGAGGAGACCCAGTACTTC.

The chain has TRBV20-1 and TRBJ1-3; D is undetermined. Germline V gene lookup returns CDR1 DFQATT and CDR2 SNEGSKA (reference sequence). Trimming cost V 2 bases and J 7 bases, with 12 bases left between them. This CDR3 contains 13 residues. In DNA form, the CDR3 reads TGCAGTGCTAGATTTGGCAGTATTAACACCATATATTTT. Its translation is CSARFGSINTIYF.

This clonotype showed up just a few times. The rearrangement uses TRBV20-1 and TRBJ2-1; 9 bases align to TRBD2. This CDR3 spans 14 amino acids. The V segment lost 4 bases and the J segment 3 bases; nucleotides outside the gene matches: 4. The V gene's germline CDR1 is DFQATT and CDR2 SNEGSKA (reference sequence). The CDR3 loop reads CSATSGVGYNEQFF. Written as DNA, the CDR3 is TGCAGTGCTACTAGCGGGGTAGGCTACAATGAGCAGTTCTTC.

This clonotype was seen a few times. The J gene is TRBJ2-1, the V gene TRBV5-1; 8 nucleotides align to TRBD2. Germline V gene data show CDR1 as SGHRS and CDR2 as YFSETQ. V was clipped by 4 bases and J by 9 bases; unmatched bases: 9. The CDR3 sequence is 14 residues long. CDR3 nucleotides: TGCGCCAGCAGCGAGGGAGCGGGGGCAGTTGAGCAGTTCTTC. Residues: CASSEGAGAVEQFF.

This CDR3 is CSARDARGAGETQYF. As DNA, the CDR3 is TGCAGTGCTAGAGATGCCCGGGGGGCGGGGGAGACCCAGTACTTC. This rearrangement joins TRBV20-1 to TRBJ2-5; D perhaps matches TRBD2 (7 bases). V lost 0 bases and J 5 bases, leaving 16 bases between the germline ends. This CDR3 is built from 15 residues. Germline loops: CDR1 DFQATT, CDR2 SNEGSKA (reference sequence).

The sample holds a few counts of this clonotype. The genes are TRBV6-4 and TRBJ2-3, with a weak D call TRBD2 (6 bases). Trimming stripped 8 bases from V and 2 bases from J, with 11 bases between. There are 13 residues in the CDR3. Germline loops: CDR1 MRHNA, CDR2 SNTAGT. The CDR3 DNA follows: TGTGCCAGCGCCCGGGAGCACACAGATACGCAGTATTTT. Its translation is CASAREHTDTQYF.

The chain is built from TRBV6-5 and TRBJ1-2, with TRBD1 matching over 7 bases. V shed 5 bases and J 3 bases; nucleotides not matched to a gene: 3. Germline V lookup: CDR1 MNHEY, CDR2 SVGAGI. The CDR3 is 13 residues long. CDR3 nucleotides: TGTGCCAGCAGTCGAGGGGGCTACTATGGCTACACCTTC. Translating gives CASSRGGYYGYTF.

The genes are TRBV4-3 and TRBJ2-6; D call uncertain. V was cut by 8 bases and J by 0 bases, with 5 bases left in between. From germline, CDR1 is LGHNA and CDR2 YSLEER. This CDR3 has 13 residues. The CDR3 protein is CASGFSGANVLTF. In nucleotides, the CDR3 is TGCGCCAGCGGGTTCTCTGGGGCCAACGTCCTGACTTTC.

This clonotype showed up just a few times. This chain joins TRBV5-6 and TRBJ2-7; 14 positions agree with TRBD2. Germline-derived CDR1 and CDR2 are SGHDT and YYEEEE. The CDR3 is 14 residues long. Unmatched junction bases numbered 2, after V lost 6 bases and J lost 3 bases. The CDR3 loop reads CASIGTSGGYEQYF. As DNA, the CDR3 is TGTGCCAGCATAGGGACTAGCGGGGGCTACGAGCAGTACTTC.

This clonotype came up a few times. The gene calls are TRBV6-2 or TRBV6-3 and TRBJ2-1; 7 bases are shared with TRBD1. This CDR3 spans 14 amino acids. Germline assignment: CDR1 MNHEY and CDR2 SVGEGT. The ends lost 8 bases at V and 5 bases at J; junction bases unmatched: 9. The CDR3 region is CASFWAGGNNEQFF. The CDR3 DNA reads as TGTGCCAGCTTCTGGGCAGGGGGTAACAATGAGCAGTTCTTC.